One sample yielded the 6 T cell receptor beta chains listed below, sequenced in a study of CD8+ T cells in alopecia areata. Treatment reported: oral pan-JAK inhibitor, 5-10 mg twice daily. Extracted RNA was reverse transcribed, and the resulting cDNA served as sequencing template. Data came from immunoSEQ multiplex PCR; TCRdb stores just in-frame clones and leaves some out. The table has about 180,000 clones, approximately 53% seen once. The sequencing here drew on CD8+ T cells sorted from blood, taken at week 24, from a patient treated with tofacitinib. The receptors were sampled from a human donor with alopecia areata.

A few counts support this clone. The chain recombines TRBV30 with TRBJ1-1; D remains unclear. Germline assignment: CDR1 GTSNPN and CDR2 SVGIG (reference sequence). This CDR3 contains 13 residues. Trimming took 0 bases from V and 5 from J, leaving 10 bases between them. This chain's CDR3 is CAWSVGGRTEAFF. CDR3 DNA: TGTGCCTGGAGTGTCGGAGGGCGAACTGAAGCTTTCTTT.

The rearrangement uses TRBV15 and TRBJ2-2; D not certain. The CDR3 extends over 13 amino acids. Germline CDR1 reads LNHNV; CDR2 reads YYDKDF (reference sequence). The V and J ends lost 0 bases and 4 bases respectively, with 3 bases between them. The CDR3 region is CATSRDTTGELFF. Here the CDR3 DNA reads TGTGCCACCAGCAGAGATACCACCGGGGAGCTGTTTTTT.

This chain connects TRBV30 to TRBJ2-3; D remains ambiguous. Trimming removed 2 bases from V and 5 bases from J, with 11 bases in between. The CDR3 is 13 amino acids. The V gene's germline CDR1 is GTSNPN and CDR2 SVGIG (reference sequence). CDR3 sequence reads: CAWSPGLRDTQYF. Here the CDR3 DNA reads TGTGCCTGGAGTCCCGGTTTGAGAGATACGCAGTATTTT.

The chain employs TRBV4-1 and TRBJ1-1; TRBD1 matches 8 bases. Germline trimming cut 1 base from V and 7 bases from J; bases unmatched to any gene: 5. This CDR3 spans 14 amino acids. Germline assignment: CDR1 MGHRA and CDR2 YSYEKL. CDR3 DNA: TGCGCCAGCAGCCAAGCACAGGGGGATAATGAAGCTTTCTTT. Encoded protein: CASSQAQGDNEAFF.

CDR3 residues: CASSPREGAVAGYTF. The CDR3 DNA follows: TGCGCCAGCAGCCCCCGGGAGGGCGCGGTAGCTGGCTACACCTTC. The chain is built from TRBV4-3 and TRBJ1-2, with D unclear. This CDR3 spans 15 amino acids. The V gene's germline CDR1 is LGHNA and CDR2 YSLEER. Trimming stripped 4 bases from V and 7 bases from J, with 19 bases between.

This chain joins TRBV30 and TRBJ1-4; D perhaps matches TRBD1 (6 bases). Germline assignment: CDR1 GTSNPN and CDR2 SVGIG (reference sequence). Between the trimmed V and J ends, which lost 7 bases and 6 bases, there was a span of 12 bases. The CDR3 contains 12 residues. The CDR3 sequence is CAFTGGDEKLFF. The CDR3 region has the DNA TGTGCCTTCACGGGGGGCGATGAAAAACTGTTTTTT.